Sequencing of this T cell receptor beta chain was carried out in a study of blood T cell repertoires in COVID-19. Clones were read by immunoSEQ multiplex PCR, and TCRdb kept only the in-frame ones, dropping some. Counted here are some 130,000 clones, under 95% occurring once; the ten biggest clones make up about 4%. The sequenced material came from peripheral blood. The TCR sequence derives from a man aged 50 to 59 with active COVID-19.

CDR3: CATSRDLGPNTEAFF. The DNA for the CDR3 is TGTGCCACCAGCAGAGATCTAGGTCCGAACACTGAAGCTTTCTTT. The chain employs TRBV15 and TRBJ1-1; D gene uncertain. V dropped 0 bases and J dropped 1 base, with 9 bases sitting between them. The CDR3 sequence is 15 residues long. Germline loops: CDR1 LNHNV, CDR2 YYDKDF (reference sequence).